The next 7 T cell receptor beta chains were all read from a single sample in a study of blood T cell repertoires in COVID-19 (dated by TCRdb to about 2020). Preparation of the library involved the immunoSEQ multiplex PCR assay. The table was pulled from immuneACCESS by TCRdb, which kept in-frame rearrangements only. Such tables lose some clones; where checked, under half of the loss comes from unresolved V genes, and the rest has no known cause. The sample table contains more than 95,000 clones; only one count was recorded for roughly 85% of them. Of the sample, over 15% is held by the ten largest clones. The sequenced sample consisted of peripheral blood. The receptors were sampled from a woman older than 75 with acute or convalescent COVID-19.

V and J are TRBV5-1 and TRBJ1-5, with a weak D call TRBD1 (6 bases). V was cut by 4 bases and J by 1 base, with 12 bases left in between. Germline-derived CDR1 and CDR2 are SGHRS and YFSETQ. This CDR3 spans 15 amino acids. The CDR3 spells CASSLAGASNQPQHF. DNA for the CDR3: TGCGCCAGCAGCCTCGCGGGGGCCAGCAATCAGCCCCAGCATTTT.

This sequence joins TRBV5-1 and TRBJ2-1; D is possibly TRBD1 (6 bases). This CDR3 has 15 amino acids. CDR1 is SGHRS, CDR2 YFSETQ, per germline. V was shortened by 0 bases and J by 3 bases, with 10 bases between the two germline ends. The CDR3 DNA reads as TGCGCCAGCAGCTTGGTAGGGGGTGACTACAATGAGCAGTTCTTC. Protein product: CASSLVGGDYNEQFF.

The genes are TRBV24-1 and TRBJ2-1, with 7 positions matching TRBD1. The CDR3 is 15 residues long. CDR1 KGHDR and CDR2 SFDVKD come from the germline V gene. Trimming cost V 3 bases and J 7 bases; bases outside gene matches: 8. The CDR3 DNA reads as TGTGCCACCAGTGATGCCCACAGGGGAAAAAATGAGCAGTTCTTC. It specifies CATSDAHRGKNEQFF.

The rearrangement joins TRBV5-5 to TRBJ1-2; TRBD1 aligns across 9 bases. Per the germline V gene, CDR1 is SGHKS and CDR2 is YYEKEE (reference sequence). This CDR3 spans 13 amino acids. Trimming took 3 bases from V and 10 from J; bases not matched to a gene: 7. Here the CDR3 DNA reads TGTGCCAGCAGCTCCAGGACAGGGGAATCCTACACCTTC. Encoded protein: CASSSRTGESYTF.

V gene TRBV6-5 combines with J gene TRBJ2-1, with 11 bases fitting TRBD2. The CDR3 length is 15 residues. CDR1 MNHEY and CDR2 SVGAGI come from the germline V gene. The V segment lost 6 bases and the J segment 4 bases; nucleotides outside the gene matches: 5. DNA for the CDR3: TGTGCCAGCAGGACACTAGCGGGAGCATACAATGAGCAGTTCTTC. Amino acids: CASRTLAGAYNEQFF.

The chain has TRBV5-4 and TRBJ1-2; 10 bases align to TRBD1. The V gene end was trimmed by 4 bases and the J gene end by 4 bases; junction bases not matched to a gene: 10. Germline V gives CDR1 SGHNT, CDR2 YYREEE (reference sequence). The CDR3 length is 16 residues. The CDR3 reads CASSPPGTGVPYGYTF. Written as DNA, the CDR3 is TGTGCCAGCAGCCCTCCCGGGACAGGGGTTCCCTATGGCTACACCTTC. Full variable domain (remainder filled in from reference TRBV5-4 and TRBJ1-2): ETGVTQSPTHLIKTRGQQVTLRCSSQSGHNTVSWYQQALGQGPQFIFQYYREEENGRGNFPPRFSGLQFPNYSSELNVNALELDDSALYLCASSPPGTGVPYGYTFGSGTRLTVV.

The rearrangement joins TRBV19 to TRBJ1-4; D is unclear. Germline values: CDR1 LNHDA, CDR2 SQIVND (reference sequence). This CDR3 is built from 14 residues. V lost 5 bases, J lost 7 bases, and 14 bases lay in between. The CDR3 region is CASSLSDWAEKLFF. The CDR3 DNA sequence: TGTGCCAGTAGTCTCTCCGATTGGGCTGAAAAACTGTTTTTT.